These 27 T cell receptor beta chains share one sample of origin, sequenced in a study of cytomegalovirus exposure and HLA in healthy donors. 60 Vbeta and 13 Jbeta primers were used in PCR. Only in-frame clones appear in the TCRdb table, and some are missing; sequencing was by immunoSEQ multiplex PCR. The data show about 150,000 clones, with around 80% seen just once and 1.2% to 1.5% held by the top ten. Sequenced material: PBMCs. The receptors originated from a man aged 18 to 35 in good health and CMV-seronegative.

This clone was picked up a small number of times. The J gene is TRBJ1-2, the V gene TRBV28; maybe TRBD1 (6 bases). CDR1 is MDHEN and CDR2 is SYDVKM in the germline V gene. This CDR3 region has 14 residues. Trimming removed 6 bases from V and 2 bases from J, with 13 bases in between. The DNA for the CDR3 is TGTGCCAGCAGGGAACAGGGTTCAAACTATGGCTACACCTTC. Translating it yields CASREQGSNYGYTF.

This clone has ten or more counts. The DNA of the CDR3 is TGTGCCAGCAGCATGGGACTCCCTTATAGCAATCAGCCCCAGCATTTT. Residues: CASSMGLPYSNQPQHF. This chain links TRBV21-1 with TRBJ1-5. TRBV21-1 is assigned pseudogene status. CDR3 length: 16 residues.

The table lists this clone with a few counts. The chain recombines TRBV5-1 with TRBJ2-4, with 7 bases that match TRBD2. The CDR3 has 15 amino acids. J gave up 8 bases and V 2 bases, and 10 bases lay outside the gene matches. Germline V CDR1 and CDR2: SGHRS, YFSETQ. The CDR3, as DNA: TGCGCCAGCAGCTTCAGCGGCGGGGGAGCGGACATTCAGTACTTC. Protein product: CASSFSGGGADIQYF.

The chain has TRBV7-2 and TRBJ2-7; 15 bases fit TRBD2. CDR3 length: 17 residues. With 5 bases clipped from V and 0 bases from J, the junction kept 5 bases outside the gene matches. CDR1 is SGHTA and CDR2 is FQGNSA in the germline V gene. CDR3 in DNA: TGTGCCAGCAGCACCGGGACTAGCGGGAGGAGCTCCTACGAGCAGTACTTC. Its translation is CASSTGTSGRSSYEQYF.

This clone was found a few times. The chain recombines TRBV7-2 with TRBJ2-6; tentatively, D is TRBD1 (5 bases). Trimming took 5 bases from V and 1 from J, leaving 15 bases between them. Germline CDR1 and CDR2: SGHTA and FQGNSA. This CDR3 is 17 amino acids long. The DNA of the CDR3 is TGTGCCAGCAGCCCAAACGCCAGGGCATCTGGGGCCAACGTCCTGACTTTC. Its translation: CASSPNARASGANVLTF.

This clone came up once. This sequence joins TRBV30 and TRBJ2-7; D gene unclear. Germline-derived CDR1 and CDR2 are GTSNPN and SVGIG (reference sequence). The CDR3 is 13 amino acids. V was shortened by 2 bases and J by 5 bases, with 13 bases between the two germline ends. The CDR3 reads CAWSSRGRDEQYF. The DNA for the CDR3 is TGTGCCTGGAGTTCTAGAGGTCGGGACGAGCAGTACTTC.

The chain recombines TRBV11-2 with TRBJ1-1, with D possibly TRBD1 on 6 matching bases. CDR1 is SGHAT and CDR2 is FQNNGV in the germline V gene. CDR3 size: 16 residues. Trimming took off 5 bases at V and 3 bases at J, with 19 bases between the two ends. The DNA for the CDR3 is TGTGCCAGCAGCACCTATCGCAGGGGTGCGTACACTGAAGCTTTCTTT. It translates to CASSTYRRGAYTEAFF.

The genes are TRBV15 and TRBJ1-3; no firm D call. The germline V and J ends were trimmed by 5 bases and 4 bases, with 21 bases remaining between them. The CDR3 spans 17 residues. CDR1 LNHNV and CDR2 YYDKDF come from the germline V gene (reference sequence). The CDR3 region has the DNA TGTGCCACCAGCCCCGACGGTGGCGGGAGTGGGGGAAACACCATATATTTT. Its translation is CATSPDGGGSGGNTIYF.

In its sample, this clone was seen a few times. This chain uses TRBV2 with TRBJ1-1; TRBD1 matches 9 bases. This CDR3 comprises 13 residues. The germline V gene has CDR1 SNHLY and CDR2 FYNNEI. V lost 10 bases and J lost 1; bases outside the gene matches: 4. The CDR3 reads CATGGQGNTEAFF. DNA for the CDR3: TGTGCCACCGGGGGACAGGGGAACACTGAAGCTTTCTTT.

The chain combines TRBV4-3 with TRBJ2-7; D gene unclear. Trimming pared 0 bases from V and 1 base from J, leaving 4 bases between. Per germline, CDR1 LGHNA and CDR2 YSLEER. CDR3 size: 13 residues. Written as DNA, the CDR3 is TGCGCCAGCAGCCAAGATATTTCCTACGAGCAGTACTTC. Encoded protein: CASSQDISYEQYF.

The chain is built from TRBV5-4 and TRBJ2-2; 8 bases map to TRBD1. CDR1 is SGHNT and CDR2 is YYREEE in the germline V gene (reference sequence). V was clipped by 0 bases and J by 4 bases; unmatched bases: 5. This CDR3 comprises 16 residues. The CDR3 region is CASSLETGAGTGELFF. CDR3 nucleotide sequence: TGTGCCAGCAGCTTGGAGACAGGGGCGGGCACCGGGGAGCTGTTTTTT. Supplemented by reference TRBV5-4 and TRBJ2-2, the full variable domain reads ETGVTQSPTHLIKTRGQQVTLRCSSQSGHNTVSWYQQALGQGPQFIFQYYREEENGRGNFPPRFSGLQFPNYSSELNVNALELDDSALYLCASSLETGAGTGELFFGEGSRLTVL.

The chain combines TRBV5-1 with TRBJ1-6, with D maybe TRBD1 (6 bases). The germline V and J ends were trimmed by 2 bases and 11 bases, with 14 bases remaining between them. Per germline, CDR1 SGHRS and CDR2 YFSETQ. The CDR3 extends over 14 amino acids. The CDR3 DNA sequence: TGCGCCAGCAGCTTTGGTGAGGGGGAAGCACCCCTCCACTTT. Translated, it gives CASSFGEGEAPLHF.

This chain connects TRBV10-1 to TRBJ2-7, with 9 bases lining up with TRBD1. J gave up 2 bases and V 10 bases, and 9 bases lay outside the gene matches. The CDR3 contains 14 residues. Germline V gives CDR1 WNHNN, CDR2 SYGVQD (reference sequence). Here the CDR3 reads CANDRDRVPYEQYF. The DNA of the CDR3 is TGCGCCAACGATCGGGACAGGGTACCCTACGAGCAGTACTTC.

This clone turned up a few times. V is TRBV28 and J is TRBJ2-5, with 9 nucleotides matching TRBD2. J lost 3 bases, V lost 6 bases, and 11 bases had no gene match. The CDR3 length is 16 residues. The germline CDR1 and CDR2 sequences are MDHEN and SYDVKM. For the CDR3, the DNA is TGTGCCAGCAGACCTATAGCGGGAGAAAGGGAAGAGACCCAGTACTTC. It specifies CASRPIAGEREETQYF.

For the CDR3, the DNA is TGTGCCAGCACCCCGACTAGCGCTCGGGAGACCCAGTACTTC. Its translation: CASTPTSARETQYF. The rearrangement uses TRBV7-2 and TRBJ2-5, with 8 bases fitting TRBD2. The junction had 9 bases not matched to a gene; V was cut back by 7 bases and J by 5 bases. The CDR3 is made up of 14 amino acids. Germline CDR1 is SGHTA and CDR2 is FQGNSA.

The chain employs TRBV4-2 and TRBJ2-7, with TRBD2 identical over 10 bases. Looked up from germline, CDR1 is LGHNA and CDR2 is YNFKEQ. This CDR3 is built from 15 residues. V lost 4 bases, J lost 3 bases, and 6 bases stayed unmatched. CDR3 loop: CASSRLVAGGYEQYF. DNA of the CDR3: TGTGCCAGCAGCCGACTGGTAGCGGGGGGCTACGAGCAGTACTTC.

The genes are TRBV2 and TRBJ2-2; TRBD1 matches 9 bases. V lost 5 bases to trimming and J lost 6 bases; unmatched junction nucleotides: 4. Per germline, CDR1 SNHLY and CDR2 FYNNEI. The CDR3 is made up of 14 amino acids. The CDR3: CASSLRQGAGELFF. The CDR3 DNA follows: TGTGCCAGCAGTCTGAGACAGGGGGCCGGGGAGCTGTTTTTT.

The chain recombines TRBV9 with TRBJ1-5; no reliable D call. Deletions cut 1 base from V and 0 bases from J, with 8 bases between. The length of the CDR3 is 15 residues. The germline CDR1 and CDR2 sequences are SGDLS and YYNGEE. CDR3 coding DNA: TGTGCCAGCAGCGTAACTGGTGATAGCAATCAGCCCCAGCATTTT. Its protein product is CASSVTGDSNQPQHF. The full variable domain, completed using reference TRBV9 and TRBJ1-5, is DSGVTQTPKHLITATGQRVTLRCSPRSGDLSVYWYQQSLDQGLQFLIQYYNGEERAKGNILERFSAQQFPDLHSELNLSSLELGDSALYFCASSVTGDSNQPQHFGDGTRLSIL.

This rearrangement joins TRBV10-3 to TRBJ2-1, with D possibly TRBD2 on 6 matching bases. Trimming took off 4 bases at V and 0 bases at J, with 19 bases between the two ends. This CDR3 region has 18 residues. Germline V lookup: CDR1 ENHRY, CDR2 SYGVKD. In DNA form, the CDR3 reads TGTGCCATCAGTGCCGCTAGCGACACCACGAGCTCCTACAATGAGCAGTTCTTC. Protein: CAISAASDTTSSYNEQFF.

The chain has TRBV27 and TRBJ2-1; tentative D call: TRBD1 (5 bases). V shed 6 bases and J shed 7 bases, with 13 bases lying between them. The CDR3 is 13 residues long. Germline-derived CDR1 and CDR2 are MNHEY and SMNVEV (reference sequence). The chain's CDR3 is CASRGWAGNEQFF. As DNA, the CDR3 is TGTGCCAGCAGAGGTTGGGCAGGGAATGAGCAGTTCTTC.

The rearrangement uses TRBV30 and TRBJ2-3; 10 nucleotides agree with TRBD2. After removal of 2 bases from V and 5 bases from J, the junction contained 7 bases not matched to a gene. Germline CDR1 GTSNPN, CDR2 SVGIG (reference sequence). This CDR3 contains 15 residues. CDR3 DNA sequence: TGTGCCTGGAGTCCTCCGGGACTAGCGCTAGATACGCAGTATTTT. Its translation is CAWSPPGLALDTQYF.

The rearrangement links TRBV29-1 to TRBJ1-2; D is ambiguous. From germline, CDR1 is SQVTM and CDR2 ANQGSEA. Trimming stripped 8 bases from V and 6 bases from J, with 22 bases between. This CDR3 has 14 residues. CDR3 DNA sequence: TGCAGCCAATTGTCAGAAGGGAGCGGGGATGGCTACACCTTC. Protein sequence: CSQLSEGSGDGYTF. The complete variable domain, with remaining parts taken from reference TRBV29-1 and TRBJ1-2, reads SAVISQKPSRDICQRGTSLTIQCQVDSQVTMMFWYRQQPGQSLTLIATANQGSEATYESGFVIDKFPISRPNLTFSTLTVSNMSPEDSSIYLCSQLSEGSGDGYTFGSGTRLTVV.

About this clone itself: Compared with germline, one end of the junction differs, possibly owing to a read error. CDR3 sequence (DNA): TGTTCCAGCAGCTCCAGGGCCACATACAATGAGCAGTTCTTC. The encoded protein is CSSSSRATYNEQFF. The rearrangement joins TRBV7-9 to TRBJ2-1; TRBD1 is a possible D gene (5 bases). The CDR3 length is 14 residues. Looked up from germline, CDR1 is SEHNR and CDR2 is FQNEAQ (reference sequence). The variable domain in full, with the rest retrieved from reference TRBV7-9 and TRBJ2-1, is DTGVSQNPRHKITKRGQNVTFRCDPISEHNRLYWYRQTLGQGPEFLTYFQNEAQLEKSRLLSDRFSAERPKGSFSTLEIQRTEQGDSAMYLCSSSSRATYNEQFFGPGTRLTVL.

This chain links TRBV10-3 with TRBJ2-5, with 7 bases lining up with TRBD2. The CDR3 has 14 residues. The germline V gene encodes CDR1 ENHRY and CDR2 SYGVKD. Unmatched junction bases numbered 9, after V lost 6 bases and J lost 5 bases. CDR3: CAISPEGLGETQYF. CDR3 coding DNA: TGTGCCATCAGCCCCGAAGGACTAGGGGAGACCCAGTACTTC.

This chain connects TRBV12-5 to TRBJ1-2, with 10 bases matching TRBD1. CDR1 and CDR2 from the germline V gene are LGHNT and FRNRAP. The CDR3 is 17 amino acids. V dropped 2 bases and J dropped 7; count of bases not matched to a gene: 13. Here the CDR3 reads CASGLPPSDRGYSGYTF. The CDR3 DNA sequence: TGTGCTAGTGGTTTGCCCCCATCGGACAGGGGGTATTCTGGCTACACCTTC.

This clone has a single count. This chain links TRBV30 with TRBJ1-6; TRBD1 agrees at 11 bases. J gave up 9 bases and V 0 bases, and 4 bases lay outside the gene matches. From germline, CDR1 is GTSNPN and CDR2 SVGIG (reference sequence). This CDR3 region has 15 residues. The CDR3, as DNA: TGTGCCTGGAGTGTACGGGGGACAGGGGGTTCACCCCTCCACTTT. It yields the protein CAWSVRGTGGSPLHF.

This clone is a singleton in its sample. The chain joins TRBV19 to TRBJ2-1, with 10 bases that match TRBD2. CDR3 length: 13 amino acids. The germline CDR1 and CDR2 sequences are LNHDA and SQIVND (reference sequence). V gave up 6 bases and J gave up 4 bases; unmatched junction bases: 0. The CDR3 reads CASRLAGYNEQFF. CDR3 sequence (DNA): TGTGCCAGTAGACTAGCGGGGTACAATGAGCAGTTCTTC.